Listed below are T cell receptor beta chains from one sample, sequenced in a study of T-cell reconstitution after alpha-beta-depleted transplantation in children. Via MiXCR, TCRdb re-called the PCR reads, giving one row per CDR3 protein. The sample has approximately 490,000 distinct CDR3 sequences; over 9.5% are singletons. Sequencing was performed on PBMCs, taken before TCRalphabeta/CD19-depleted stem cell transplant. These receptors came from a child aged 2 to 15 with inherited bone marrow failure, due to receive a stem cell transplant. The CDR3 runs from the conserved cysteine through the conserved F or W. A D gene is named only where the DNA matches it firmly. Some rows mark clone size as missing; the rest say once, few, many or name a class of expanded clone.

J,V,size,D,DNA,CDR3
TRBJ1-1,TRBV4-3,many,NA,TGCGCCAGCAGCCAAGCTTATCGGGGGACTGAAGCTTTCTTT,CASSQAYRGTEAFF
TRBJ2-2,TRBV6-2/TRBV6-3,many,TRBD1,TGTGCCAGCAGCCCTCCCGGGACAGCCGGGGAGCTGTTTTTT,CASSPPGTAGELFF
TRBJ1-3,TRBV3-1,many,TRBD1,TGTGCCAGCAGCTTTACAGGGGCTGGAAACACCATATATTTT,CASSFTGAGNTIYF
TRBJ2-7,TRBV11-2,many,TRBD1,TGTGCCAGCAGGTCCACGGGACAGAGTTACGAGCAGTACTTC,CASRSTGQSYEQYF
TRBJ2-4,TRBV20-1,many,NA,TGCAGTGCTGATTCACCGGGGCGCAACATTCAGTACTTC,CSADSPGRNIQYF
TRBJ2-3,TRBV11-2,NA,NA,TGTGCCAGCAGCTTAGATCGTTTTGATACGCAGTATTTT,CASSLDRFDTQYF
TRBJ2-7,TRBV29-1,many,TRBD1,TGCAGCGTTCCCCAGGGGGCCGGAGAGCAGTACTTC,CSVPQGAGEQYF
TRBJ2-2,TRBV7-2,NA,TRBD2,TGTGCCAGCAGCTTTTTGGGACTAGGGACCGGGGAGCTGTTTTTT,CASSFLGLGTGELFF
TRBJ2-5,TRBV29-1,many,NA,TGCAGCGTTCTAGATCAGGGGCGGGAGACCCAGTACTTC,CSVLDQGRETQYF
TRBJ2-1,TRBV6-2/TRBV6-3,many,TRBD2,TGTGCCAGCAGTTACTCGACGAGGAAAGACGGACTAGCGGACTACAATGAGCAGTTCTTC,CASSYSTRKDGLADYNEQFF
TRBJ1-5,TRBV19,many,NA,TGTGCCAGTAGTATATCCGAGACAGCTGACCGAAATCAGCCCCAGCATTTT,CASSISETADRNQPQHF
TRBJ2-1,TRBV6-2/TRBV6-3,few,NA,TGTGCCAGCAGTCCCCCCGGAGCGGTTTACAATGAGCAGTTCTTC,CASSPPGAVYNEQFF
TRBJ2-1,TRBV3-1,many,TRBD2,TGTGCCAGCAGGGGGGGGACTAGCGGGACAAACAATGAGCAGTTCTTC,CASRGGTSGTNNEQFF
TRBJ2-1,TRBV20-1,many,NA,TGCAGTGCTAGCGGGACTCAGCGGTCCTACAATGAGCAGTTCTTC,CSASGTQRSYNEQFF
TRBJ1-5,TRBV10-3,many,TRBD1,TGTGCCATCAGTGAGTGGGACAGCAACTTCCTCAATCAGCCCCAGCATTTT,CAISEWDSNFLNQPQHF
TRBJ2-1,TRBV20-1,few,TRBD2,TGCAGTGCTCAACCTTCCCGGGGGGGCCCTGTAGGGTACAATGAGCAGTTCTTC,CSAQPSRGGPVGYNEQFF
TRBJ2-5,TRBV29-1,many,TRBD2,TGCAGCGTTGAAGATATGGGACTAGCGGGAGCCGAGACCCAGTACTTC,CSVEDMGLAGAETQYF
TRBJ2-7,TRBV20-1,NA,TRBD2,TGCAGTGCTAGACTCGGGACTAGCGGGCCGAAAGTCTACGAGCAGTACTTC,CSARLGTSGPKVYEQYF
TRBJ1-1,TRBV5-1,many,NA,TGCGCCAGCAGCCTGGGACCCCCGAACACTGAAGCTTTCTTT,CASSLGPPNTEAFF
TRBJ1-4,TRBV28,many,TRBD1,TGTGCCAGCAGTTTCCGGACAGGCTCCGCAACTAATGAAAAACTGTTTTTT,CASSFRTGSATNEKLFF
TRBJ2-5,TRBV14,many,NA,TGTGCCAGCAGCCAAGATCTGGAGGAGAAGGAGACCCAGTACTTC,CASSQDLEEKETQYF
TRBJ2-7,TRBV12-3/TRBV12-4,many,TRBD1,TGTGCCAGCAGTTTATCCCAGGGGGCTCCCTACGAGCAGTACTTC,CASSLSQGAPYEQYF
TRBJ2-1,TRBV10-3,many,NA,TGTGCCATCAGTGAAGGGACCACAAATGAGCAGTTCTTC,CAISEGTTNEQFF
TRBJ2-1,TRBV10-3,few,TRBD2,TGTGCCATCGGTATGGTCGCGGGAGCGTCCTACAATGAGCAGTTCTTC,CAIGMVAGASYNEQFF
TRBJ2-1,TRBV21-1,few,NA,TGTGCCAGCAGCATCAGGAGGGGAGGTTTTGGGTGGGTCGCCTACAATGAGCAGTTCTTC,CASSIRRGGFGWVAYNEQFF
TRBJ2-7,TRBV12-3/TRBV12-4,many,NA,TGTGCCAGCAGTTTATCCTACAGCGAGCAGTACTTC,CASSLSYSEQYF
TRBJ2-1,TRBV7-2,many,NA,TGTGCCAGCAGATTAGGAGGGTCCTACAATGAGCAGTTCTTC,CASRLGGSYNEQFF
TRBJ2-1,TRBV29-1,many,TRBD2,TGCAGCTGGAAGCCTTCAGCGGGAGGCCTTTCCAATGAGCAGTTCTTC,CSWKPSAGGLSNEQFF
TRBJ2-2,TRBV12-3/TRBV12-4,many,TRBD1,TGTGCCAGCAGGCCGGACAGGGTGGGGACCGGGGAGCTGTTTTTT,CASRPDRVGTGELFF
TRBJ2-7,TRBV4-3,NA,NA,TGCGCCAGCAGCCAAGGTACCGGGACGGCCGCCTACGAGCAGTACTTC,CASSQGTGTAAYEQYF
TRBJ2-5,TRBV10-3,NA,TRBD1,TGTGCCATCAGCTCCCCCCCGGGACAGGGGAGAGAGACCCAGTACTTC,CAISSPPGQGRETQYF
TRBJ2-1,TRBV23-1,NA,TRBD2,TGCGCCAGCAGTCAATCTGCTTCTAGCGGGAGGAGTTACAATGAGCAGTTCTTC,CASSQSASSGRSYNEQFF
TRBJ2-5,TRBV12-3/TRBV12-4,many,TRBD1,TGTGCCAGCAGCGACAGGGGGAGGGAGACCCAGTACTTC,CASSDRGRETQYF
TRBJ2-7,TRBV20-1,NA,TRBD1,TGCAGTGCTAGGGCCTCACTCAGGGGGCCCTTCTACGAGCAGTACTTC,CSARASLRGPFYEQYF
TRBJ2-5,TRBV28,few,NA,TGTGCCAGCAGTTTAGCCCCATTTCTCCAAGAGACCCAGTACTTC,CASSLAPFLQETQYF
TRBJ2-7,TRBV4-3,few,NA,TGCGCCAGCAGCCAAGATAGGTGGAGCTCCTACGAGCAGTACTTC,CASSQDRWSSYEQYF
TRBJ2-7,TRBV7-2,few,TRBD1,TGTGCCAGCAGCCGACAGGGGCTCTACGAGCAGTACTTC,CASSRQGLYEQYF
TRBJ2-3,TRBV7-8,many,TRBD2,TGTGCCAGCAGCTACACTGTAGTAGCGGGAAGAGATACGCAGTATTTT,CASSYTVVAGRDTQYF
TRBJ1-2,TRBV5-1,many,NA,TGCGCCAGCAGCTTGGCCGATGGAGGGAACTATGGCTACACCTTC,CASSLADGGNYGYTF
TRBJ1-6,TRBV28,NA,TRBD1,TGTGCCAGCACCGAACAGGGGAGGCGCGATTCACCCCTCCACTTT,CASTEQGRRDSPLHF
TRBJ2-3,TRBV20-1,many,TRBD2,TGCAGTGCTAGGATGCCCGCTAGCGGAAGCACAGATACGCAGTATTTT,CSARMPASGSTDTQYF
TRBJ2-1,TRBV6-1,few,NA,TGTGCCAGCCAAAGGGGGAGGCAGCCACTATCCTACAATGAGCAGTTCTTC,CASQRGRQPLSYNEQFF
TRBJ2-3,TRBV5-4,many,TRBD1,TGTGCCAGCAGCTCTCGGACAGGAGTCACAGATACGCAGTATTTT,CASSSRTGVTDTQYF
TRBJ1-2,TRBV19,NA,NA,TGTGCCAGCGGGACGGGCAGAAACTATGGCTACACCTTC,CASGTGRNYGYTF
TRBJ2-7,TRBV28,NA,NA,TGTGCCAGCACGGGGCAGGGGACCACCTACGAGCAGTACTTC,CASTGQGTTYEQYF
TRBJ2-1,TRBV9,NA,NA,TGTGCCAGCAGCGTAACTAGGTGGAACAATGAGCAGTTCTTC,CASSVTRWNNEQFF
TRBJ2-3,TRBV4-1,many,TRBD2,TGCGCCAGCAGCACCCGGGCGGGAGGTGGCACAGATACGCAGTATTTT,CASSTRAGGGTDTQYF
TRBJ2-4,TRBV4-2,many,NA,TGTGCCAGCAGCCAGGCCGGGACTCAAAACATTCAGTACTTC,CASSQAGTQNIQYF
TRBJ2-7,TRBV5-1,NA,TRBD1,TGCGCCAGCAGCAGGGGGACAGCCACCAGCTACGAGCAGTACTTC,CASSRGTATSYEQYF
TRBJ2-7,TRBV7-2,many,NA,TGTGCCAGCAGCCCCCAGCCGGGGTACTACGAGCAGTACTTC,CASSPQPGYYEQYF
TRBJ1-2,TRBV7-6,many,TRBD1,TGTGCCAGCAGCTTAGCGGAGGGCAGGGGGCCTCAAGGCTACACCTTC,CASSLAEGRGPQGYTF
TRBJ2-1,TRBV5-6,many,TRBD1,TGTGCCAGCAGGGGGGACAGGTTCTACAATGAGCAGTTCTTC,CASRGDRFYNEQFF
TRBJ2-7,TRBV5-4,NA,TRBD2,TGTGCCAGCAGCTCATTGATTCTAGCGGGAGAATTCTACGAGCAGTACTTC,CASSSLILAGEFYEQYF
TRBJ1-2,TRBV19,many,NA,TGTGCCAGTAGTATCACAGGATTCTATGGCTACACCTTC,CASSITGFYGYTF
TRBJ2-1,TRBV27,many,TRBD2,TGTGCCAGCGCTAGCGGGAGGCACAATGAGCAGTTCTTC,CASASGRHNEQFF